The T cell receptor (beta chain) described here comes from a study of blood T cell repertoires in COVID-19. Study overall: Spain, Italy and the United States supplied samples that represented acute and convalescent COVID-19. T cells, B-cell-depleted T cells, or PBMCs supplied cDNA or gDNA.

In the original workflow: How many nucleated cells were present was estimated from reference gene primer amplification. Assay used: immunoSEQ multiplex PCR; TCRdb lists only in-frame clones, some missing. That table is the source of V, J and clone size, and D and trimming were worked out from the DNA. Counted here are under 450,000 clones, more than 75% occurring once; the ten biggest clones make up 0.85% to 1.3%. Trimming stripped 5 bases from V and 3 bases from J, with 11 bases between. The germline V gene has CDR1 SEHNR and CDR2 FQNEAQ (reference sequence). The CDR3 is made up of 14 amino acids. Source material: peripheral blood. The V and J genes are TRBV7-9 and TRBJ1-3; D is possibly TRBD1 (6 bases). The clonotype was recovered from a human donor with acute or convalescent COVID-19. The donor label of this sample is uncertain. For the CDR3, the DNA is TGTGCCAGCAGCGGGACAAACGATGGAAACACCATATATTTT. It encodes CASSGTNDGNTIYF.